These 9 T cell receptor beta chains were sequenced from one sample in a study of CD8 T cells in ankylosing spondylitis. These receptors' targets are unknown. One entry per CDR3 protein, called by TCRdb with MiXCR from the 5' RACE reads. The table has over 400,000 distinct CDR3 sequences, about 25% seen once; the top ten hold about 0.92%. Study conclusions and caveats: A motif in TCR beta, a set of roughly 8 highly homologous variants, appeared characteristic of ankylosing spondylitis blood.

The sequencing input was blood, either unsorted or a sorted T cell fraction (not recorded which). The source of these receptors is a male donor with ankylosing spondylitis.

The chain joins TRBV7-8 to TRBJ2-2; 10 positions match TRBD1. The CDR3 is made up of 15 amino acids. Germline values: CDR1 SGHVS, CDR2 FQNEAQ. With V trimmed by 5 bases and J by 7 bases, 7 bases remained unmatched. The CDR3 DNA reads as TGTGCCAGCAGCCTCCGGGACAGGGGTAGCGGGGAGCTGTTTTTT. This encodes CASSLRDRGSGELFF.

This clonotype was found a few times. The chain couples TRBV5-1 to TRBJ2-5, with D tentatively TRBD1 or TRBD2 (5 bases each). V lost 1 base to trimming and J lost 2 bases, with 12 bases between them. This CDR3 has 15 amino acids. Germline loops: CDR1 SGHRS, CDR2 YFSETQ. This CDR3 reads CASSLRGTLQETQYF. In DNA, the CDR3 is TGCGCCAGCAGCTTGCGAGGGACCCTACAAGAGACCCAGTACTTC.

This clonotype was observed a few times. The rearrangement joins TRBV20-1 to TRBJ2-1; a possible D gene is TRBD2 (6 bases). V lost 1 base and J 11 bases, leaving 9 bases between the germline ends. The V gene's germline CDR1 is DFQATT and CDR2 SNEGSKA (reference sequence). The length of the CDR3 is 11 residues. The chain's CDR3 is CSARGREKQFF. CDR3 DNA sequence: TGCAGTGCTAGAGGTCGGGAGAAGCAGTTCTTC.

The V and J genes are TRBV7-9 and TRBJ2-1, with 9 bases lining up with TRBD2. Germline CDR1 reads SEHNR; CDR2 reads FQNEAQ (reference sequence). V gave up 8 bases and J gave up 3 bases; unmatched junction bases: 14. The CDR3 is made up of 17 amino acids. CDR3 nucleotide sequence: TGTGCCAGCCGTACGGTGGTGGGCGGGAGGGGCTACAATGAGCAGTTCTTC. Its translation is CASRTVVGGRGYNEQFF.

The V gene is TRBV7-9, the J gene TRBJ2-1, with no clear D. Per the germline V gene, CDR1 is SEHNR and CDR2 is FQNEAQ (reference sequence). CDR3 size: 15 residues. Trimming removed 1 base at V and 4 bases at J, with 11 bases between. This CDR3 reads CASSLGTRIYNEQFF. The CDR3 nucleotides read TGTGCCAGCAGCTTAGGAACACGTATATACAATGAGCAGTTCTTC.

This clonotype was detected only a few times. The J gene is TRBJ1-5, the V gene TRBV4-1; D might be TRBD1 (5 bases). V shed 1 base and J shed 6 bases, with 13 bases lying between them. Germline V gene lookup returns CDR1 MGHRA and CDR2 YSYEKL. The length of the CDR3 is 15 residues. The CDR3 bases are TGCGCCAGCAGCCAAGGGGGACGGGATGGTCAGCCCCAGCATTTT. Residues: CASSQGGRDGQPQHF.

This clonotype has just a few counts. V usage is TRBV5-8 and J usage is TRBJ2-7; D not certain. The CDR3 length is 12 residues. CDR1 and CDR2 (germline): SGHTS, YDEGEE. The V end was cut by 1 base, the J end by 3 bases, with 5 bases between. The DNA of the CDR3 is TGTGCCAGCAGCTTGAGGATCTACGAGCAGTACTTC. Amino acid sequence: CASSLRIYEQYF.

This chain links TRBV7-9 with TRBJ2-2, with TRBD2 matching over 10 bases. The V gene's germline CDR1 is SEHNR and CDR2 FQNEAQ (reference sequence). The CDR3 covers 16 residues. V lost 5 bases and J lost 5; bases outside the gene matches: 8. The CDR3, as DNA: TGTGCCAGCAGCAAAGGGCTAGCGGGAGTTACCGGGGAGCTGTTTTTT. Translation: CASSKGLAGVTGELFF.

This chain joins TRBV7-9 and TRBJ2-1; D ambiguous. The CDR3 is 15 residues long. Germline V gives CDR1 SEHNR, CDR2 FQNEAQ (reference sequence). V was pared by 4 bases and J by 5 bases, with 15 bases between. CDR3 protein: CASSSGYGTHNEQFF. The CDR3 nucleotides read TGTGCCAGCAGCTCCGGTTACGGAACGCACAATGAGCAGTTCTTC.